The clone carrying this TCR beta chain was seen a handful of times. Time point of the sample: pre-treatment baseline. This record comes from a study of blood T cell dynamics during melanoma immunotherapy. Assay used: immunoSEQ multiplex PCR; TCRdb lists only in-frame clones, some missing. The sample carries fewer than 16,000 clones, 85% recorded once. The CDR3 has 13 residues. Per germline, CDR1 SGDLS and CDR2 YYNGEE. With 4 bases removed from V and 5 bases from J, the gap between germline ends came to 9 bases. This chain uses TRBV9 with TRBJ2-2, with D hard to call. This sequence originates from a human donor with melanoma. Sample: blood, taken from a patient treated with checkpoint blockade. The CDR3 spells CASSLEVTGELFF. CDR3 DNA: TGTGCCAGCAGCTTAGAGGTTACCGGGGAGCTGTTTTTT.